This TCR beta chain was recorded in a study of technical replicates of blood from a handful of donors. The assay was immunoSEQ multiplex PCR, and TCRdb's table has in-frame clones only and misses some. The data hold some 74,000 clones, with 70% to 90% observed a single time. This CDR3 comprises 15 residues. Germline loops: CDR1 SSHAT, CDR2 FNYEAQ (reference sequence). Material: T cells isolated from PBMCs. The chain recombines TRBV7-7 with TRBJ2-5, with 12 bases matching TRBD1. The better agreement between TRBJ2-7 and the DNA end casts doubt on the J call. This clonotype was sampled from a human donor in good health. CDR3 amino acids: CASGHPGQGANEQYF. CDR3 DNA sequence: TGTGCTAGCGGCCACCCGGGACAGGGGGCCAACGAGCAGTACTTC.